This is a list of T cell receptor beta chains from one sample in a study of blood T cell repertoires in COVID-19. Method: immunoSEQ multiplex PCR; TCRdb's copy keeps in-frame clones and lacks some. The sample lists roughly 100,000 clones; 81% were seen once. Sample: peripheral blood. The receptor set was obtained from a man at least 80 years old with acute or convalescent COVID-19. Both conserved end residues are part of each CDR3. D genes are given only for firm matches. Part of the rows lack a size; the others show once, few, many or a class for expanded clones.

v_gene	abundance	d_gene	j_gene	CDR3aa	CDR3nt
TRBV7-9	.	TRBD2	TRBJ2-3	CASATGRGVTDTQYF	TGTGCCAGCGCTACCGGGCGGGGGGTCACAGATACGCAGTATTTT
TRBV2	.	TRBD2	TRBJ2-7	CASSRRASGTPSYEQYF	TGTGCCAGCAGCAGGCGGGCTAGCGGGACGCCCTCCTACGAGCAGTACTTC
TRBV7-9	few	TRBD2	TRBJ2-3	CASSRLAGGRDTQYF	TGTGCCAGCAGTAGACTAGCGGGAGGACGAGATACGCAGTATTTT
TRBV5-1	few	TRBD1	TRBJ2-1	CASSLTLGQGGWSNEQFF	TGCGCCAGCAGCTTGACCCTTGGACAGGGTGGGTGGTCTAATGAGCAGTTCTTC
TRBV28	.	TRBD1	TRBJ1-6	CASSFSGGIESPLHF	TGTGCCAGCAGTTTCTCAGGGGGTATAGAGTCACCCCTCCACTTT
TRBV7-3	once	.	TRBJ2-4	CASSLTTRSKNIQYF	TGTGCCAGCAGCTTGACCACAAGGAGCAAAAACATTCAGTACTTC
TRBV6-5	.	.	TRBJ1-3	CASRPGQNSGNTIYF	TGTGCCAGCAGGCCCGGACAGAACTCTGGAAACACCATATATTTT
TRBV28	.	.	TRBJ1-1	CASSLDDRSEAFF	TGTGCCAGCAGTTTAGACGACAGGTCTGAAGCTTTCTTT
TRBV28	few	TRBD1	TRBJ1-2	CASSPFSGGRHNYGYTF	TGTGCCAGCAGTCCCTTTTCAGGGGGGAGGCATAACTATGGCTACACCTTC
TRBV2	.	.	TRBJ1-2	CASGRVFWGYTF	TGTGCCAGCGGCCGGGTCTTTTGGGGCTACACCTTC
TRBV15	.	.	TRBJ2-1	CATSRDGLAPDNEQFF	TGTGCCACCAGCAGAGATGGGCTAGCGCCAGACAATGAGCAGTTCTTC
TRBV28	.	TRBD1	TRBJ2-5	CASTGASSLYGRGQETQYF	TGTGCCAGCACAGGTGCCAGCAGTTTATACGGCAGGGGGCAAGAGACCCAGTACTTC
TRBV3-1/TRBV3-2	once	.	TRBJ1-5	CASSQGRDQPQHF	TGTGCCAGCAGCCAAGGACGGGATCAGCCCCAGCATTTT
TRBV4-1	once	.	TRBJ1-1	CASSPLSNTEAFF	TGCGCCAGCAGCCCCTTATCGAACACTGAAGCTTTCTTT
TRBV28	.	TRBD2	TRBJ2-7	CASSLSTPPGLAGAVLSYEQYF	TGTGCCAGCAGTTTGTCTACTCCGCCGGGACTAGCGGGAGCGGTTCTCTCCTACGAGCAGTACTTC